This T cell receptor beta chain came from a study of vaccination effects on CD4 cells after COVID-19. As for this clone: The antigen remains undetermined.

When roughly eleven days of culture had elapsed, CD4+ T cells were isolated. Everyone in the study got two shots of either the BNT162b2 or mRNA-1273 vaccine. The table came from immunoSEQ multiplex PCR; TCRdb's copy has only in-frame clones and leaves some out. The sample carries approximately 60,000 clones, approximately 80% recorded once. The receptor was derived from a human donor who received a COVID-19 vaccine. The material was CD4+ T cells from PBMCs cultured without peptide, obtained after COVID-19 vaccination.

This CDR3 reads CASSHEGYSPLHF. CDR3 coding DNA: TGTGCCAGCAGCCATGAAGGCTATTCACCCCTCCACTTT. This sequence joins TRBV4-2 and TRBJ1-6; unclear D gene. Germline assignment: CDR1 LGHNA and CDR2 YNFKEQ. This CDR3 spans 13 amino acids. V was cut by 3 bases and J by 8 bases, with 8 bases left in between.